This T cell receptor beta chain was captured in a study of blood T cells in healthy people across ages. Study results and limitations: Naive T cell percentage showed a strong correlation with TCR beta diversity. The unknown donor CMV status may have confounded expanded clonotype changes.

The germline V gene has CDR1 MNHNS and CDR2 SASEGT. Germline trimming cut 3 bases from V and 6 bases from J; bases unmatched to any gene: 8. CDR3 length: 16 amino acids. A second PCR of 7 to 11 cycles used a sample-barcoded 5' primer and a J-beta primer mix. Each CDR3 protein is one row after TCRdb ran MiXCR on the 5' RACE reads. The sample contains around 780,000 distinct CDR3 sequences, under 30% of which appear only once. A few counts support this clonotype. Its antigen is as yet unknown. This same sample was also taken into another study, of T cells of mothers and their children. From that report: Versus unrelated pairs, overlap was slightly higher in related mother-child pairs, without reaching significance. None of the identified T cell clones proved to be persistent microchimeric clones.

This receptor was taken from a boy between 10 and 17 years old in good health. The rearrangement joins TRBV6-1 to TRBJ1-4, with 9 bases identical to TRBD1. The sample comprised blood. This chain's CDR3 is CASSELNRGQYEKLFF. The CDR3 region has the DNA TGTGCCAGCAGTGAGCTCAACAGGGGGCAGTATGAAAAACTGTTTTTT.